Each of the 25 T cell receptor beta chains below was sequenced from the same sample in a study of breast tumors, draining lymph nodes, adjacent tissues. Axillary draining lymph nodes of breast cancer patients supplied the node samples. TCRdb ran MiXCR on the multiplex PCR reads and lists one entry per CDR3 protein. The table records some 85,000 distinct CDR3 sequences, approximately 31% of them present only once. The sequencing sample was made of axillary lymph node tissue. These receptors all come from a female donor with breast cancer. Some clones in this sample may be carry-over from other donors' samples.

CDR3 DNA: TGTGCCAGTACCCGGATCGATATGAACACTGAAGCTTTCTTT. Its protein product is CASTRIDMNTEAFF. The V and J genes are TRBV19 and TRBJ1-1; D ambiguous. The CDR3 has 14 residues. The germline V gene has CDR1 LNHDA and CDR2 SQIVND (reference sequence). V lost 7 bases and J lost 0, with 12 bases in between. Variable domain in full (rest from reference TRBV19 and TRBJ1-1): DGGITQSPKYLFRKEGQNVTLSCEQNLNHDAMYWYRQDPGQGLRLIYYSQIVNDFQKGDIAEGYSVSREKKESFPLTVTSAQKNPTAFYLCASTRIDMNTEAFFGQGTRLTVV.

Ten or more counts support this clonotype. The V gene is TRBV29-1, the J gene TRBJ1-1; D may be TRBD1 (6 bases). Germline V CDR1 and CDR2: SQVTM, ANQGSEA. This CDR3 is 11 amino acids long. The V end lost 3 bases, the J end lost 11 bases, and 13 bases lay between the germline ends. The CDR3 protein is CSVETGGPAFF. In DNA form, the CDR3 reads TGCAGCGTTGAGACCGGGGGGCCGGCTTTCTTT.

V usage is TRBV28 and J usage is TRBJ2-3; TRBD2 might be the D (6 bases). V was pared by 3 bases and J by 2 bases, with 24 bases between. Germline loops: CDR1 MDHEN, CDR2 SYDVKM. The CDR3 length is 19 residues. CDR3 sequence: CASSFGPIPGSGNTDTQYF. CDR3 sequence (DNA): TGTGCCAGCAGTTTCGGACCCATCCCGGGTAGCGGAAACACAGATACGCAGTATTTT.

The table lists this clonotype with many counts. The genes are TRBV5-1 and TRBJ2-2; no clear D gene. From germline, CDR1 is SGHRS and CDR2 YFSETQ. The ends were cut back, 0 bases at V and 2 bases at J, with 11 bases in the middle. This CDR3 contains 16 residues. The CDR3 region is CASSLGQILNTGELFF. CDR3 nucleotides: TGCGCCAGCAGCTTGGGGCAGATTCTAAACACCGGGGAGCTGTTTTTT. Based on the CDR3 plus reference TRBV5-1 and TRBJ2-2, the full variable domain is KAGVTQTPRYLIKTRGQQVTLSCSPISGHRSVSWYQQTPGQGLQFLFEYFSETQRNKGNFPGRFSGRQFSNSRSEMNVSTLELGDSALYLCASSLGQILNTGELFFGEGSRLTVL.

The rearrangement links TRBV30 to TRBJ2-2; D ambiguous. Germline V CDR1 and CDR2: GTSNPN, SVGIG (reference sequence). This CDR3 contains 13 residues. Trimming removed 0 bases from V and 6 bases from J, with 8 bases in between. CDR3 in DNA: TGTGCCTGGAGTGTACTGGAAGCCGGGGAGCTGTTTTTT. Its translation is CAWSVLEAGELFF.

This clonotype was seen many times. Its ends do not fully match the called genes, so a read error is possible. This chain connects TRBV5-8 to TRBJ2-1, with TRBD2 matching 10 bases. The CDR3 is 15 residues long. Germline CDR1 SGHTS, CDR2 YDEGEE. Here the CDR3 reads CASSFTGLLAGHPLF. The CDR3, as DNA: TGTGCCAGCAGCTTTACAGGCCTACTAGCGGGGCATCCACTCTTC.

This clonotype was observed at least ten times. V is TRBV12-3 or TRBV12-4 and J is TRBJ2-1; D ambiguous. The CDR3 spans 15 residues. V was clipped by 2 bases and J by 0 bases, with 8 bases between them. CDR3 DNA sequence: TGTGCCAGCAGTTTATCAGGTTACTCCTACAATGAGCAGTTCTTC. Its translation: CASSLSGYSYNEQFF.

The chain couples TRBV7-3 to TRBJ1-1; D call uncertain. Trimming pared 5 bases from V and 0 bases from J, leaving 25 bases between. Germline-derived CDR1 and CDR2 are SGHTA and FQGTGA. This CDR3 contains 19 residues. As DNA, the CDR3 is TGTGCCAGCAGCCCTCGACCTGGACGGACGGCCCAGTTGAACACTGAAGCTTTCTTT. Translating gives CASSPRPGRTAQLNTEAFF.

The chain carries TRBV5-4 and TRBJ2-1; 16 bases are a match to TRBD2. The CDR3 loop spans 16 amino acids. Germline V gene sequence: CDR1 SGHNT, CDR2 YYREEE (reference sequence). J was trimmed by 9 bases and V by 4 bases; bases with no gene match: 7. The CDR3 DNA reads as TGTGCCAGCAGCCATCCTGGGACTAGCGGGAGGGTTGAGCAGTTCTTC. Translating it yields CASSHPGTSGRVEQFF.

The chain joins TRBV5-1 to TRBJ2-7, with TRBD2 identical over 9 bases. CDR3 length equals 14 residues. With V trimmed by 5 bases and J by 5 bases, 8 bases remained unmatched. Germline CDR1 is SGHRS and CDR2 is YFSETQ. CDR3 protein: CASRASSGIDEQYF. For the CDR3, the DNA is TGCGCCAGCAGAGCGTCTAGCGGGATAGACGAGCAGTACTTC.

This rearrangement joins TRBV20-1 to TRBJ2-3; D might be TRBD1 or TRBD2, each matching 5 bases. Deletions cut 6 bases from V and 2 bases from J, with 21 bases between. CDR3 length: 16 amino acids. Germline-derived CDR1 and CDR2 are DFQATT and SNEGSKA (reference sequence). CDR3 loop: CSASFGHLRVTDTQYF. The CDR3 region has the DNA TGCAGTGCCTCCTTTGGACATCTGAGGGTCACAGATACGCAGTATTTT.

The sample holds one count of this clonotype. A clone one base away is much larger, so this may be a read error. V usage is TRBV3-1 and J usage is TRBJ2-1; no firm D call. The germline V and J ends were trimmed by 0 bases and 3 bases, with 15 bases remaining between them. Germline V gives CDR1 LGHDT, CDR2 YNNKEL (reference sequence). This CDR3 is 17 amino acids long. The DNA of the CDR3 is TGTGCCAGCAGCCAAGAGCCCTATCCCCTTTACTACAATGAGCAGTTCTTC. This codes for CASSQEPYPLYYNEQFF.

This clonotype was detected once. One end of the junction does not line up with germline, which may come from a read error. This chain connects TRBV19 to TRBJ2-3; 11 positions agree with TRBD2. This CDR3 spans 16 amino acids. CDR1 is LNHDA, CDR2 SQIVND, per germline (reference sequence). CDR3 loop: CASSTGTSGHTDTQYF. The CDR3, as DNA: TGTGCTAGTAGTACAGGGACTAGCGGTCACACAGATACGCAGTATTTT.

This clonotype was found many times. The rearrangement joins TRBV4-3 to TRBJ2-5; either TRBD1 or TRBD2 may fit D (5 bases each). Between the trimmed V and J ends, which lost 0 bases and 0 bases, there was a span of 11 bases. Germline V lookup: CDR1 LGHNA, CDR2 YSLEER. The CDR3 runs 16 residues. This CDR3 is CASSQDRDLYQETQYF. Here the CDR3 DNA reads TGCGCCAGCAGCCAAGACCGGGACCTGTACCAAGAGACCCAGTACTTC.

In its sample, this clonotype was seen many times. This chain connects TRBV7-2 to TRBJ2-3, with 7 bases fitting TRBD1. Germline CDR1 SGHTA, CDR2 FQGNSA. V dropped 3 bases and J dropped 5; count of bases not matched to a gene: 5. The CDR3 is 14 residues long. The CDR3 loop reads CASSFNRGGDTQYF. DNA for the CDR3: TGTGCCAGCAGCTTCAACAGGGGTGGAGATACGCAGTATTTT.

V usage is TRBV20-1 and J usage is TRBJ1-2; D possibly corresponds to TRBD1 (5 bases). Trimming cost V 5 bases and J 5 bases, with 24 bases left between them. Per germline, CDR1 DFQATT and CDR2 SNEGSKA (reference sequence). The CDR3 is 16 residues long. DNA for the CDR3: TGCAGTGCTTGGGGCGGAAGCTCCGCCACTCATTATGGCTACACCTTC. Encoded protein: CSAWGGSSATHYGYTF.

As to this clonotype: The CDR3 carries no conserved terminal phenylalanine or tryptophan, so it likely arises from a read error. The genes are TRBV4-1 and TRBJ1-1; 8 bases map to TRBD1. The CDR3 contains 14 residues. CDR1 is MGHRA, CDR2 YSYEKL, per germline. Trimming cost V 4 bases and J 0 bases; bases outside gene matches: 1. The CDR3 loop reads CASSPGGLNTEAFV. CDR3 nucleotides: TGCGCCAGCAGCCCAGGGGGCTTGAACACTGAAGCTTTCGTT.

This clonotype appeared many times. This sequence joins TRBV30 and TRBJ2-3, with 7 nucleotides matching TRBD2. J gave up 7 bases and V 4 bases, and 2 bases lay outside the gene matches. There are 11 residues in the CDR3. Germline V gene lookup returns CDR1 GTSNPN and CDR2 SVGIG (reference sequence). The CDR3 coding sequence is TGTGCCTGGACGGGGGGAAATACGCAGTATTTT. Translated, it gives CAWTGGNTQYF. The full variable domain, with the rest looked up from reference TRBV30 and TRBJ2-3, is SQTIHQWPATLVQPVGSPLSLECTVEGTSNPNLYWYRQAAGRGLQLLFYSVGIGQISSEVPQNLSASRPQDRQFILSSKKLLLSDSGFYLCAWTGGNTQYFGPGTRLTVL.

The chain carries TRBV20-1 and TRBJ2-5; 8 nucleotides align to TRBD1. J lost 3 bases, V lost 6 bases, and 9 bases had no gene match. The CDR3 runs to 14 residues. Germline values: CDR1 DFQATT, CDR2 SNEGSKA (reference sequence). The CDR3 nucleotides read TGCAGTGCGGCGGGACAGGCATATAAAGAGACCCAGTACTTC. Protein sequence: CSAAGQAYKETQYF.

Details on this clonotype: The conserved phenylalanine or tryptophan is not found at the CDR3 terminus, so this likely reflects a read error. The J gene is TRBJ2-2, the V gene TRBV11-2; maybe TRBD2 (5 bases). The CDR3 is 13 amino acids. V lost 2 bases, J lost 7 bases, and 8 bases lay in between. From germline, CDR1 is SGHAT and CDR2 FQNNGV. CDR3 bases: TGTGCCAGCAGCTTAAAGGGAGTCGGGGAGCTGTTTCTT. The encoded protein is CASSLKGVGELFL.

Remarks on this clonotype: A much larger clone differs from this one at a single base, so this may be a read error. The gene calls are TRBV7-9 and TRBJ2-1; D might be TRBD2 (6 bases). The CDR3 runs to 15 residues. Germline V lookup: CDR1 SEHNR, CDR2 FQNEAQ (reference sequence). The CDR3 is CASSLMAGTYNEQLF. CDR3 coding DNA: TGTGCCAGCAGCTTAATGGCGGGAACCTACAATGAGCAGCTCTTC.

There are many counts of this clonotype. The chain couples TRBV10-3 to TRBJ1-6, with 9 bases identical to TRBD1. The V and J ends lost 10 bases and 5 bases, in that order; junction bases with no gene match: 6. The V gene's germline CDR1 is ENHRY and CDR2 SYGVKD. The CDR3 consists of 14 residues. CDR3 in amino acids: CATLRDRDNSPLHF. CDR3 in DNA: TGTGCCACCCTCCGGGACAGGGATAATTCACCCCTCCACTTT.

This clonotype was seen only a few times. At one end, the junction sequence differs from germline, possibly due to a read error. This rearrangement joins TRBV9 to TRBJ2-2; 8 bases line up with TRBD2. This CDR3 is built from 13 residues. Germline CDR1 reads SGDLS; CDR2 reads YYNGEE. CDR3 coding DNA: TGTGCCAGTAGCGGGGACAACACCGGGGAGCTGTTTTTT. Its protein product is CASSGDNTGELFF.

The sample holds many counts of this clonotype. The J gene is TRBJ2-7, the V gene TRBV29-1; D tentatively reads TRBD1 or TRBD2 (7 bases each). In germline, CDR1 is SQVTM, CDR2 ANQGSEA. The V end lost 4 bases, the J end lost 5 bases, and 12 bases lay between the germline ends. CDR3 length equals 12 residues. The CDR3, as DNA: TGCAGCGTTGTCAGGGGGGGTGACGAGCAGTACTTC. Encoded protein: CSVVRGGDEQYF.

This clonotype was counted ten times or more. V is TRBV12-3 or TRBV12-4 and J is TRBJ1-2; D not resolved. Trimming shortened V by 2 bases and J by 4 bases, and 14 bases separated the two germline ends. The CDR3 runs 15 residues. The CDR3 loop is CASSLYMAETYGYTF. The CDR3 DNA sequence: TGTGCCAGCAGTTTATATATGGCGGAAACCTATGGCTACACCTTC.